The sequence of this TCR beta chain was determined in a study of shared clonotypes between healthy human individuals. Regarding the study as a whole: Larger estimated richness was generally seen in naive subsets than in memory subsets.

Tens of thousands of T cell genomes, or approximately 190 ng DNA, went into the sorted-subset replicate PCRs. Assay: immunoSEQ multiplex PCR; the TCRdb copy retains only in-frame clones and omits some. The sample records 2 million to 2.5 million clones, 90% to 95% being singletons. V was cut by 3 bases and J by 5 bases, with 14 bases left in between. The CDR3 consists of 15 residues. The germline CDR1 and CDR2 sequences are MNHNS and SASEGT. For this clone: The antigen remains unidentified.

Sequenced: naive CD4+ T cells sorted from blood. Sample subset: CD45RA+ positively selected. This receptor was identified in a man between 18 and 29 years old in good health. J is TRBJ2-1 and V is TRBV6-1; D gene unclear. The CDR3 protein is CASSDIRLGHNEQFF. The CDR3 nucleotides are TGTGCCAGCAGTGATATTCGGCTTGGACACAATGAGCAGTTCTTC.